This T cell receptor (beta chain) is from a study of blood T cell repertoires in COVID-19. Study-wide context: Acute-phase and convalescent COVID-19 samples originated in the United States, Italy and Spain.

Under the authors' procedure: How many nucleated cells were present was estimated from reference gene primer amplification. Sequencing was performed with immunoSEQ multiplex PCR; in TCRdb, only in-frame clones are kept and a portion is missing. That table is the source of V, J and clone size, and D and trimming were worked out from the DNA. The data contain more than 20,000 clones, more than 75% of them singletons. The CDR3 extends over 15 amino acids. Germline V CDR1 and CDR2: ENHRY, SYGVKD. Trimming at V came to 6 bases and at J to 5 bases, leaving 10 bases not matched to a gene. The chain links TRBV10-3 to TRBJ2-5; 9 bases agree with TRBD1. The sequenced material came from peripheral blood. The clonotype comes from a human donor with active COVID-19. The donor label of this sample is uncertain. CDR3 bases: TGTGCCATCAGACCGGGACAGGGTATTCGGGAGACCCAGTACTTC. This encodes CAIRPGQGIRETQYF.